This record concerns one T cell receptor beta chain sequence. No antigen is known for it. Base qualities were left out, and no much larger clone turns up one base away. The germline V and J ends show losses of 7 bases and 13 bases respectively, and no gene match explains 24 bases of the junction. CDR1 and CDR2, looked up from the germline V gene (reference sequence), are DFQATT and SNEGSKA. From cysteine to phenylalanine, the CDR3 is 15 amino acids long. Solely the CDR3 DNA is kept, with 45 bases framed from the first base. Receptor libraries were prepared by RT-PCR. The sequencing machine was an Illumina HiSeq 2500. TCRdb reran the public reads through fastp at Q25 and MiXCR, keeping productive beta chains. All rows with the same CDR3 protein become a single entry with the most common DNA and genes. The sample table holds about 500,000 distinct CDR3 sequences, of which approximately 15% were seen once. 3% to 3.5% of the sample is in the top ten clones.

This sample is part of a study of response to subunit inactivated influenza vaccine listed by TCRdb under 2018. About the investigation overall: Deep quantitative T cell receptor repertoire profiling was used in the study to track responses to a trivalent subunit inactivated influenza vaccine. General conclusions and limits of the study: According to the authors, only a limited number of new T cells may be recruited by each seasonal influenza vaccination.

Sequencing used CD4+ T cells sorted from PBMCs, obtained less than 30 months after vaccination. The sequence derives from a man between 45 and 75 years old who received an inactivated influenza vaccine. Donor details come from another sample of the same person, matched by shared clones. Recombination connected TRBV20-1 to TRBJ1-1; TRBD1 matches 7 bases in the middle. The CDR3 sequence is CSVESGTVISYEGFF. The DNA sequence is given as TGCAGTGTCGAATCCGGGACAGTCATCTCTTATGAGGGTTTCTTT.